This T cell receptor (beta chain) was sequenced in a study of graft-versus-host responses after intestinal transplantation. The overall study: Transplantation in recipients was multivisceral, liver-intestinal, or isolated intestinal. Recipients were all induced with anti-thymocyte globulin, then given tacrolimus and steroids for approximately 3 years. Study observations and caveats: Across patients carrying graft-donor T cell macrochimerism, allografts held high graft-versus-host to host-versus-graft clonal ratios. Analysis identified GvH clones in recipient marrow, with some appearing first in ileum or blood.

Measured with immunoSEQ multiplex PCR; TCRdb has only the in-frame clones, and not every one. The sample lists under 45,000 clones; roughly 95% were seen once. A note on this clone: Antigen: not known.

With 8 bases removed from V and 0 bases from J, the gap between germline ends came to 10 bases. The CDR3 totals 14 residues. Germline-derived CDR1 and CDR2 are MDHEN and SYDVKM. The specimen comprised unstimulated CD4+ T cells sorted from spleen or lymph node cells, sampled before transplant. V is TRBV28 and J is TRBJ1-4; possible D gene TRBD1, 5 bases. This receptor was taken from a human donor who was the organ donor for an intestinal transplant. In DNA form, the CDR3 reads TGTGCCAGCGGCGGGGGTCCAACTAATGAAAAACTGTTTTTT. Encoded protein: CASGGGPTNEKLFF.